Below, one T cell receptor (beta chain) is given with its context. No antigen is known for it. The data belong to a study of cytomegalovirus exposure and HLA in healthy donors. CDR3 length equals 13 residues. The V gene's germline CDR1 is MNHNY and CDR2 SVGAGI (reference sequence). V lost 6 bases, J lost 8 bases, and 14 bases lay in between. Study findings and constraints: The listing of some 170 TCR beta chains classed them as cytomegalovirus-associated. A later analysis showed that HLA-associated TCR beta chains had undergone more clonal expansion than equally common others. Follow-up analysis later connected one missense variant in DCLRE1C with trimming of TCR beta V- and J-genes.

The PCR used 60 Vbeta and 13 Jbeta primers. In the original analysis: Some 10 million of tens of millions of unique TCR beta chains were shared, per a later count. TCRdb's table, derived via immunoSEQ multiplex PCR, lists solely in-frame clones and lacks some. For V, J and clone size, that table is used; D and trimming come from the DNA. The data hold some 150,000 clones, with over 60% observed a single time. This clonotype originated in a female donor in good health and CMV-seropositive. Sequencing was carried out using PBMCs. The rearrangement uses TRBV6-6 and TRBJ2-1; TRBD2 is a possible D gene (7 bases). CDR3 in amino acids: CASRGAGVDEQFF. The CDR3 nucleotides read TGTGCCAGCAGGGGGGCGGGAGTCGATGAGCAGTTCTTC.